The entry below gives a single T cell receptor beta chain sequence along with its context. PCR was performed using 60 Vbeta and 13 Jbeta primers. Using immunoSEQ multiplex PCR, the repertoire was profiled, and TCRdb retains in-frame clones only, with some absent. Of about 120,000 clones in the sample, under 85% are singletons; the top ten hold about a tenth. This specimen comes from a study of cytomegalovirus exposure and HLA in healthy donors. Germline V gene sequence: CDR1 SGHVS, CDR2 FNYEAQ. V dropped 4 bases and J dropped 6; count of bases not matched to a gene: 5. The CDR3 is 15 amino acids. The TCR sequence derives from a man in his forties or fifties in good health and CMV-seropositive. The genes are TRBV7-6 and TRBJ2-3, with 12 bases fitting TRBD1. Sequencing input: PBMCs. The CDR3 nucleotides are TGTGCCAGCAGCTGGGGACAGGGGGCTAGGGATACGCAGTATTTT. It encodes CASSWGQGARDTQYF.